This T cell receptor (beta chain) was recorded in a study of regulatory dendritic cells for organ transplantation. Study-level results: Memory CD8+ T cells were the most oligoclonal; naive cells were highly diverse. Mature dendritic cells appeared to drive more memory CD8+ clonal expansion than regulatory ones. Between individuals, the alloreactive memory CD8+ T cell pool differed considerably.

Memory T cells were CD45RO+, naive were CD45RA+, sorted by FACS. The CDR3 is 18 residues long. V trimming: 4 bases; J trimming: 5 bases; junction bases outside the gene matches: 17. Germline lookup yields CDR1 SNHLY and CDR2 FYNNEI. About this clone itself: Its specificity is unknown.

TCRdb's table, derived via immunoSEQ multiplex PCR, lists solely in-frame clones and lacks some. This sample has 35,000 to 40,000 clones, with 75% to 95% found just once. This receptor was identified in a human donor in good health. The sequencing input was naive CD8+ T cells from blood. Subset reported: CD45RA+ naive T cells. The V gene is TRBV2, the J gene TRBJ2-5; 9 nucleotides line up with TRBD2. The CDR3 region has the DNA TGTGCCAGCAGTGGTCCTATTAGCGGGAGTGGGGCGTATGAGACCCAGTACTTC. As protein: CASSGPISGSGAYETQYF.